This record concerns one T cell receptor (beta chain) sequence. This clone was counted ten times or more. What antigen it recognizes has not been identified. Base quality data are lacking; no much larger clone is found one base away. The sample is drawn from a study of beta chain features in type 1 diabetes listed by TCRdb under 2018. At the level of the whole study: Patients and healthy donors did not differ in mean age, gender distribution, total cell number or subset yield. The study compared the TCRB repertoires of sorted circulating CD4+ T cell subsets in recently diagnosed type 1 diabetes patients with those in matched healthy donors. Naive and central memory subsets were obtained from all 28 donors, but regulatory and stem cell-like memory subsets were isolated from only 8 patients and roughly eight healthy donors. Across all samples, about 110 million sorted cells were examined, and cell number per subset correlated strongly with RNA yield.

Points the paper makes about the study in general: PCR might favor shorter templates, but patient and control samples were amplified and corrected together, so any skew would affect both groups equally. Because the HLA sub-analyses included only small numbers of individuals, any influence of HLA type on TCRB rearrangement was left unresolved. Fewer insertions and more nucleotide deletions at VDJ recombination sites were observed in patients with type 1 diabetes, implying thymic rearrangement abnormalities. Because cDNA rather than genomic DNA was sequenced, highly expressing activated cells could have been over-represented, although no difference in activation and CD3 levels was found between groups. Naive, central memory and regulatory TCRB repertoires appeared to be more similar among patients than among healthy donors. A moderate but significant shortening of TCRB CDR3 length was observed in type 1 diabetes patients in all four CD4+ subsets.

The CDR3 spans 14 residues, from the cysteine through the phenylalanine. Only CDR3 DNA is held: 42 bases, read in frame from base 1. The germline V gene (reference sequence) sets CDR1 to SEHNR and CDR2 to FQNEAQ. V loses 1 base, J loses 0 bases, and the germline ends lie 3 bases apart. The entire isolated RNA was reverse transcribed using the High Capacity cDNA Reverse Transcription Kit, and thus expressed TCRB transcripts were sequenced. Naive, central memory and regulatory T cell samples underwent deep immunoSEQ sequencing, averaging around 3.7 million total reads per sample. After sorted cells were lysed in RLT buffer, RNA was extracted with DNase-treated RNeasy Micro or Mini kits, with the choice depending on cell number. Each cell subset was processed separately to prevent cross-contamination, with patient and healthy donor samples processed together. TCRB sequences were amplified from cDNA with the immunoSEQ multiplex PCR, producing 87-bp fragments spanning the CDR3 region. Amplicons were sequenced on the Illumina HiSeq platform. As for the original processing: Synthetic template baselines were used to correct PCR bias computationally, reads within Hamming distance 2 were collapsed, and singletons that could not be merged were discarded. Reads were aligned to IMGT to assign V, D and J genes, CDR3 length, and insertions or deletions at six rearrangement sites. Within each subset, clonotype counts were normalized to sorted cell number, after which true diversity and Gini coefficients were computed with the tcR R package. Repertoire sharing was quantified using the overlap coefficient calculated on TCRB nucleotide sequences. TCRdb limited this immuneACCESS table to in-frame rearrangements with V and J called. A share of clones is missing; checked studies link under half to unresolved V genes, and the rest is unexplained. D and trimming come from the DNA, and the V and J calls and clone size come from that table. The sample includes 200,000 to 300,000 clones, with 27% observed a single time. Roughly 4% of the sample lies in the top ten.

A single peripheral blood draw of 90 to 150 mL on average was collected from each donor into heparinised tubes. Using a panel that included CD45RO, CCR7, CD25, CD127, CD95 and CD27, naive, central memory, regulatory and stem cell-like memory CD4+ T cells were sorted on a BD FACSAria II. A purity above 95% was achieved for all sorted populations. Right away, PBMCs were isolated by Lymphoprep density gradient centrifugation and were stained directly, with no culture step. So that batch effects would be minimized, each experiment stained and sorted samples in pairs, pairing one healthy donor with one patient.

This clonotype was sampled from a man aged 25 to 40 in good health. The sequence links TRBV7-9 to TRBJ2-2, with the D gene call left open. Sequenced input: central memory CD4+ T cells from blood. The CDR3 has the sequence CASSLVPNTGELFF. The nucleotide sequence is TGTGCCAGCAGCTTAGTACCGAACACCGGGGAGCTGTTTTTT. With the rest looked up from the reference TRBV7-9 and TRBJ2-2 genes rather than sequenced, the full variable domain is DTGVSQNPRHKITKRGQNVTFRCDPISEHNRLYWYRQTLGQGPEFLTYFQNEAQLEKSRLLSDRFSAERPKGSFSTLEIQRTEQGDSAMYLCASSLVPNTGELFFGEGSRLTVL.